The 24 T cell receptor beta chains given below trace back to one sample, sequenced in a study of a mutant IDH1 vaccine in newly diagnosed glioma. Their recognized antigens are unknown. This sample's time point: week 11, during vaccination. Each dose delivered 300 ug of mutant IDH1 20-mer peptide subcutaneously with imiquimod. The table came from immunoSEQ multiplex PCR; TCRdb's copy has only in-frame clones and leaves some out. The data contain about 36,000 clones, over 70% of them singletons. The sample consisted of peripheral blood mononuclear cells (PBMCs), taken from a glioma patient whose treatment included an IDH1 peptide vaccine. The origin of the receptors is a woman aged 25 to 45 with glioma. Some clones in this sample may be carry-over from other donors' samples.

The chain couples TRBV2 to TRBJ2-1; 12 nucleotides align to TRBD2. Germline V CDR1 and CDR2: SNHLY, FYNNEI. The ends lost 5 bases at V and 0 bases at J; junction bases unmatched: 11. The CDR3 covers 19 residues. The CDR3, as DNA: TGTGCCAGCAGTAAAGGGGGCCTGGGACTAGCGGGCTCCTACAATGAGCAGTTCTTC. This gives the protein CASSKGGLGLAGSYNEQFF.

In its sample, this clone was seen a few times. CDR3 nucleotide sequence: TGTGCCAGCAGCTTAGGGTGGACGGCACGGGAAGCTTTCTTT. Its translation: CASSLGWTAREAFF. The V and J genes are TRBV11-2 and TRBJ1-1, with D unclear. Germline loops: CDR1 SGHAT, CDR2 FQNNGV. Trimming shortened V by 1 base and J by 8 bases, and 14 bases separated the two germline ends. CDR3 length: 14 residues.

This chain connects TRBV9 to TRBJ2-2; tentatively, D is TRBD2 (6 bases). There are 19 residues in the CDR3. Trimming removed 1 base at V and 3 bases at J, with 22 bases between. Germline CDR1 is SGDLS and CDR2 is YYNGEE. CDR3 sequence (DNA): TGTGCCAGCAGCGTAAGCCCGATTCTAGCGAACATTTACACCGGGGAGCTGTTTTTT. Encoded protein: CASSVSPILANIYTGELFF.

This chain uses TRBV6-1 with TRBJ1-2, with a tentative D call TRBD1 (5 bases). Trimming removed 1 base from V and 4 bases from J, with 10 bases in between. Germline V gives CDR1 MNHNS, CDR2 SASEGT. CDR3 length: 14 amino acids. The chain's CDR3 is CASSEEGAGYGYTF. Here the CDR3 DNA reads TGTGCCAGCAGTGAAGAAGGGGCTGGCTATGGCTACACCTTC.

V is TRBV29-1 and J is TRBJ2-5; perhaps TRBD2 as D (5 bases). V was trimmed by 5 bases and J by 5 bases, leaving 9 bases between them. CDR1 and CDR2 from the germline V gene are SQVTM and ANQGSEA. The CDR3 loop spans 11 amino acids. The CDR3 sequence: CSVILGETQYF. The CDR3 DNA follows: TGCAGCGTTATACTAGGGGAGACCCAGTACTTC. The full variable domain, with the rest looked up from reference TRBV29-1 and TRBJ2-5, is SAVISQKPSRDICQRGTSLTIQCQVDSQVTMMFWYRQQPGQSLTLIATANQGSEATYESGFVIDKFPISRPNLTFSTLTVSNMSPEDSSIYLCSVILGETQYFGPGTRLLVL.

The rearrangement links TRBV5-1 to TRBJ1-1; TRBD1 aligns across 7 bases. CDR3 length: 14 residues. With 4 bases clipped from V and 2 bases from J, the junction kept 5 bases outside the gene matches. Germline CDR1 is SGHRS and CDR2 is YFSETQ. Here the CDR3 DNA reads TGCGCCAGCAGCCCCGGGACAGCCAACACTGAAGCTTTCTTT. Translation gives CASSPGTANTEAFF.

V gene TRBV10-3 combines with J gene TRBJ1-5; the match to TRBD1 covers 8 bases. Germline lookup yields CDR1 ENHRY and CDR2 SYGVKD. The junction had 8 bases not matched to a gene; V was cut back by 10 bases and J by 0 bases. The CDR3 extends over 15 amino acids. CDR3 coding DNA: TGTGCCACCTTGACAGGGGTTTATAGCAATCAGCCCCAGCATTTT. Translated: CATLTGVYSNQPQHF.

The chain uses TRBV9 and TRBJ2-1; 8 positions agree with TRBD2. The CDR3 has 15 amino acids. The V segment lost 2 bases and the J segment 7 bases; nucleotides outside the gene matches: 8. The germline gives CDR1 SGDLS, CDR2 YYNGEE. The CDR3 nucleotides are TGTGCCAGCAGCGTCCGAGCGGGAGAACTTAATGAGCAGTTCTTC. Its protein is CASSVRAGELNEQFF.

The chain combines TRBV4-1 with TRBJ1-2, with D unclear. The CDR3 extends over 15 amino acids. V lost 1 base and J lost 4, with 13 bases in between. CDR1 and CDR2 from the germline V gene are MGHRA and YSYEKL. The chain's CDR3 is CASSQVGRITYGYTF. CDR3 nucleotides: TGCGCCAGCAGCCAAGTAGGCAGGATCACCTATGGCTACACCTTC.

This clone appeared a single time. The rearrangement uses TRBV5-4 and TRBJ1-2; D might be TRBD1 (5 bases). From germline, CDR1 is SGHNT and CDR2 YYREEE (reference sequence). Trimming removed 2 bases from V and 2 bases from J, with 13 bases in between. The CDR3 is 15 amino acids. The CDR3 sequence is CASSFPGQGNYGYTF. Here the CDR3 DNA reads TGTGCCAGCAGCTTCCCCGGGCAGGGAAACTATGGCTACACCTTC.

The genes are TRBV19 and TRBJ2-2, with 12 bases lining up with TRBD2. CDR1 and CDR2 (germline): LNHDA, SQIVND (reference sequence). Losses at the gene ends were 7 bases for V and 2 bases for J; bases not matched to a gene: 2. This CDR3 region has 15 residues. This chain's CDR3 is CASNGLAGNTGELFF. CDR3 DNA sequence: TGTGCCAGTAACGGACTAGCGGGAAACACCGGGGAGCTGTTTTTT.

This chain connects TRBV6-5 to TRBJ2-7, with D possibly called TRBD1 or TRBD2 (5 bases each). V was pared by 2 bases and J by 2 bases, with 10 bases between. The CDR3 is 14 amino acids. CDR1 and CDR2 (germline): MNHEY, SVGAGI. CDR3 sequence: CASSYGTAAYEQYF. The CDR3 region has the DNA TGTGCCAGCAGTTACGGGACGGCGGCCTACGAGCAGTACTTC.

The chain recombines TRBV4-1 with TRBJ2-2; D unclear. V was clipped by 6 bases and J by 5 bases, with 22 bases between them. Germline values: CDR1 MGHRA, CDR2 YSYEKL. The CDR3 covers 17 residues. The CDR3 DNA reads TGCGCCAGCAGGCCGAGATTCGGAGAGCTCAGAACCGGGGAGCTGTTTTTT. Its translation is CASRPRFGELRTGELFF.

The CDR3 spells CASSFTGGSYGRGYTF. CDR3 sequence (DNA): TGTGCCAGCAGCTTCACAGGGGGTAGCTATGGTCGTGGCTACACCTTC. The J gene is TRBJ1-2, the V gene TRBV9; 8 nucleotides match TRBD1. Germline CDR1 and CDR2: SGDLS and YYNGEE. This CDR3 region has 16 residues. V was pared by 4 bases and J by 7 bases, with 15 bases of the junction left unmatched.

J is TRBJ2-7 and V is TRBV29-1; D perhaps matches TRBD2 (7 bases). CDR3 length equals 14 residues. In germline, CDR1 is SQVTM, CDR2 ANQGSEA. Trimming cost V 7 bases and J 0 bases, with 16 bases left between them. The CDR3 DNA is TGCAGCGCCTTAGGGGGGGACACCTCCTACGAGCAGTACTTC. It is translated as CSALGGDTSYEQYF.

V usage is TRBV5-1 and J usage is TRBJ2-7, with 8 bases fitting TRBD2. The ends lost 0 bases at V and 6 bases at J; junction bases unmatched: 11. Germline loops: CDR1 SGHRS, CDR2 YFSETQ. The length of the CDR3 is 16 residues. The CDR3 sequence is CASSLVVGSGGSEQYF. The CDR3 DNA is TGCGCCAGCAGCTTGGTAGTGGGTTCGGGGGGGTCCGAGCAGTACTTC.

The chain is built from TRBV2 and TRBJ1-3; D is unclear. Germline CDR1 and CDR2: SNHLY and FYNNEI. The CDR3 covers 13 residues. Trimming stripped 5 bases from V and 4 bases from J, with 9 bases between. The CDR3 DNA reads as TGTGCCAGCAGTAAAGGGTACGGAAACACCATATATTTT. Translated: CASSKGYGNTIYF.

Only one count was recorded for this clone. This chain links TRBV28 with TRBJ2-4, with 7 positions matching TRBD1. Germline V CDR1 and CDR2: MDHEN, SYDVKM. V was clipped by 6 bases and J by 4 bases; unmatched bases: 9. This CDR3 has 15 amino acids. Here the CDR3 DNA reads TGTGCCAGCAGCTTGGGGCCGACAGGGAAAAACATTCAGTACTTC. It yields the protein CASSLGPTGKNIQYF. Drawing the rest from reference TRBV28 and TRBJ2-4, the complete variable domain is DVKVTQSSRYLVKRTGEKVFLECVQDMDHENMFWYRQDPGLGLRLIYFSYDVKMKEKGDIPEGYSVSREKKERFSLILESASTNQTSMYLCASSLGPTGKNIQYFGAGTRLSVL.

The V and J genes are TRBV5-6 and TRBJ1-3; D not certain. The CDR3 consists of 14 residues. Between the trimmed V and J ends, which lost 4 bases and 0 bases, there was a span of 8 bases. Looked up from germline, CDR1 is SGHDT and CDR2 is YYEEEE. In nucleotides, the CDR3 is TGTGCCAGCAGCGTCGGGAGCTCTGGAAACACCATATATTTT. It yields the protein CASSVGSSGNTIYF.

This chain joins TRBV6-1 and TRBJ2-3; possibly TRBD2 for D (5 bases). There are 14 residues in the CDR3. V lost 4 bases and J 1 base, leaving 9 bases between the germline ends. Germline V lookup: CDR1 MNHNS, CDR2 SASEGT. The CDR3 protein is CASSGGLGTDTQYF. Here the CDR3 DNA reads TGTGCCAGCAGTGGAGGGTTGGGCACAGATACGCAGTATTTT.

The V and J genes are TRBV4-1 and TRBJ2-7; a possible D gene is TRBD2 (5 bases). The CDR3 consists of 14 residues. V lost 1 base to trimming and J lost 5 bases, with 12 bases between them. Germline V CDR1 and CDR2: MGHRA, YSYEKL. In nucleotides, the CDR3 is TGCGCCAGCAGCCAAGCTGTTACTAGAGACGAGCAGTACTTC. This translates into CASSQAVTRDEQYF.

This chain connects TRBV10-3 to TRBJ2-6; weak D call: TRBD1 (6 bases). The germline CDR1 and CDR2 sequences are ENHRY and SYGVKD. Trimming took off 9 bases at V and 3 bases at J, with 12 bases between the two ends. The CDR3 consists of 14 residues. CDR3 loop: CAIHSGDGANVLTF. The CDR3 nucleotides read TGTGCCATACACTCAGGGGATGGGGCCAACGTCCTGACTTTC.

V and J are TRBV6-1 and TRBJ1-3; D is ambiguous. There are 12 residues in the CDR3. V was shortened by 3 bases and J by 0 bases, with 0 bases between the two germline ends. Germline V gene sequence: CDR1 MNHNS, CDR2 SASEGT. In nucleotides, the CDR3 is TGTGCCAGCAGTGACTCTGGAAACACCATATATTTT. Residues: CASSDSGNTIYF.

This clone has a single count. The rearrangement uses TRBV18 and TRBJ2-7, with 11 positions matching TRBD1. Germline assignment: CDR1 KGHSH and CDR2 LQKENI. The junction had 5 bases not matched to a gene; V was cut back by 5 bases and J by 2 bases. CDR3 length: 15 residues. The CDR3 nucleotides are TGTGCCAGCTCAAGGGGGGACAGGGGGACCTACGAGCAGTACTTC. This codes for CASSRGDRGTYEQYF. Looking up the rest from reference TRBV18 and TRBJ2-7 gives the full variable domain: NAGVMQNPRHLVRRRGQEARLRCSPMKGHSHVYWYRQLPEEGLKFMVYLQKENIIDESGMPKERFSAEFPKEGPSILRIQQVVRGDSAAYFCASSRGDRGTYEQYFGPGTRLTVT.